The T cell receptor beta chain under discussion was sequenced for a study of cytomegalovirus exposure and HLA in healthy donors. Use of 60 Vbeta and 13 Jbeta primers characterized the PCR. Profiled with immunoSEQ multiplex PCR; TCRdb holds only in-frame clones, not every one. The repertoire holds about 170,000 clones, with around 78% as singletons. Participants comprised healthy donors of bone marrow. The sequencing input was PBMCs. The receptor's source is a woman aged 30 to 39 in good health and CMV-seropositive.

The CDR3 bases are TGTGCCAGCAGGCCAGACAGGGGGCAGGATCAGCCCCAGCATTTT. This encodes CASRPDRGQDQPQHF. This chain connects TRBV6-5 to TRBJ1-5, with 10 nucleotides matching TRBD1. Germline loops: CDR1 MNHEY, CDR2 SVGAGI. CDR3 size: 15 residues. V lost 6 bases, J lost 5 bases, and 7 bases stayed unmatched.